The clone carrying this T cell receptor beta chain was seen a few times. Its antigen is currently unknown. This specimen comes from a study of cytomegalovirus exposure and HLA in healthy donors. The CDR3 totals 19 residues. V lost 3 bases and J 0 bases, leaving 21 bases between the germline ends. Germline assignment: CDR1 SGHVS and CDR2 FQNEAQ. PCR used 60 Vbeta primers and 13 Jbeta primers. Measured with immunoSEQ multiplex PCR; TCRdb has only the in-frame clones, and not every one. Altogether 110,000 to 150,000 clones are present, roughly 85% being singletons, with the ten largest covering approximately 3%. Overall study results and limits: Available immune exposure information covered CMV serostatus only. Altogether, about 160 TCR beta chains were recorded as cytomegalovirus-associated. In a later analysis, donors in an Asian-associated ancestry cluster reportedly had fewer N-insertions in productive TCRs than the cohort mean. The productive fraction for most TCR beta V segments was about 87% or about 30% in an earlier analysis.

This clonotype originated in a male donor in good health and CMV-seronegative. The chain carries TRBV7-8 and TRBJ2-1; TRBD2 is a possible D gene (5 bases). The sequenced sample was PBMCs. The CDR3 loop reads CASSFSSSALQSSYNEQFF. DNA for the CDR3: TGTGCCAGCAGCTTTTCTAGCAGCGCCCTCCAAAGCTCCTACAATGAGCAGTTCTTC.